The clone carrying this TCR beta chain was detected only a few times. What it binds is unknown. Libraries for TCR beta were made by quantitative 5'-RACE with molecular barcodes. MiXCR, applied by TCRdb to the 5' RACE reads, yields one record per CDR3 protein. Of under 950,000 distinct CDR3 sequences listed, roughly 19% were seen once; the top ten hold under 20%. This sample was included in a study of CD8 T cells in ankylosing spondylitis. J was trimmed by 4 bases and V by 5 bases; bases with no gene match: 6. The CDR3 spans 15 residues. Germline V gene lookup returns CDR1 SEHNR and CDR2 FQNEAQ (reference sequence). Findings and caveats of the study: Reportedly, matched ankylosing spondylitis synovial fluid was significantly enriched for disease-linked clones. Earlier work had already found some motif variants in reactive arthritis synovial fluid and blood. For ankylosing spondylitis blood, a TCR beta motif of under ten highly homologous variants appeared characteristic. Disease-linked clones bore a CD8+ phenotype and were relatively rare in peripheral blood.

The chain joins TRBV7-9 to TRBJ2-2, with 8 nucleotides matching TRBD2. What was sequenced was blood, either unsorted or a sorted T cell fraction (not recorded which). This sequence was found in a male donor with ankylosing spondylitis. The CDR3 region has the DNA TGTGCCAGCAGCCCCGGGACTAGGGCCACCGGGGAGCTGTTTTTT. The encoded protein is CASSPGTRATGELFF.